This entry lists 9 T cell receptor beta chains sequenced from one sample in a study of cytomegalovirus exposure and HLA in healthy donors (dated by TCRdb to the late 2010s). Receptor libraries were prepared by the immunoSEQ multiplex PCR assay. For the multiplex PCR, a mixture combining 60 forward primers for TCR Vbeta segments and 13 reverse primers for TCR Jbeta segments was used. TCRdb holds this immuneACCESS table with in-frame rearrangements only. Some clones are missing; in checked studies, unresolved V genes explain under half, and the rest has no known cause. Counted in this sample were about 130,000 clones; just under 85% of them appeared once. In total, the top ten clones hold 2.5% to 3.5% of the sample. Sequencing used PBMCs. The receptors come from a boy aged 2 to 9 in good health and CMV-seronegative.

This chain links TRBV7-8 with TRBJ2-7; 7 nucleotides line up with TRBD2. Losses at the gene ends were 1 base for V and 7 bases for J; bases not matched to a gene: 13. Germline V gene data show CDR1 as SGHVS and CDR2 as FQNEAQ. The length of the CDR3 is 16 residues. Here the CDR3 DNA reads TGTGCCAGCAGCTTAGGGAGGGAGGGCACTCGGAATGAGCAGTACTTC. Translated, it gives CASSLGREGTRNEQYF.

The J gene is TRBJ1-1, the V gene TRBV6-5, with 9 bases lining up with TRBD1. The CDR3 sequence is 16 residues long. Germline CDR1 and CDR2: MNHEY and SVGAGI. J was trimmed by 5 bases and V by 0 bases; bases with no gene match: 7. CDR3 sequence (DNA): TGTGCCAGCAGTTACTCTTTGGGACAGGGCAGAACTGAAGCTTTCTTT. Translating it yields CASSYSLGQGRTEAFF.

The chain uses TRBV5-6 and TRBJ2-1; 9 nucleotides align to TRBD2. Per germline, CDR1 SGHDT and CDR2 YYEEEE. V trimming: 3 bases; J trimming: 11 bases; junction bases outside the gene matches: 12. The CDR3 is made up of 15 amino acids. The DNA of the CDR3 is TGTGCCAGCAGCTCTTTAGCGGGAGATAGAGTAAAGCAGTTCTTC. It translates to CASSSLAGDRVKQFF.

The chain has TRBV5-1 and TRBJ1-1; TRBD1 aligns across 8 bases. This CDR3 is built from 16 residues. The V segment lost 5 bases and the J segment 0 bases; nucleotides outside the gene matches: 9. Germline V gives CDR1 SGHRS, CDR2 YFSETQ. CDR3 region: CASRGRGLGMNTEAFF. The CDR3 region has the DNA TGCGCCAGCAGGGGCAGGGGGCTCGGGATGAACACTGAAGCTTTCTTT.

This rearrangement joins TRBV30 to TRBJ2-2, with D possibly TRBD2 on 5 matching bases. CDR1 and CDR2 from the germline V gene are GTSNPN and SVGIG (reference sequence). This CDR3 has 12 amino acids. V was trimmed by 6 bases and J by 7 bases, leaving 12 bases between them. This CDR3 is CACPARVGELFF. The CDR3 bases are TGTGCCTGCCCGGCGAGGGTCGGGGAGCTGTTTTTT.

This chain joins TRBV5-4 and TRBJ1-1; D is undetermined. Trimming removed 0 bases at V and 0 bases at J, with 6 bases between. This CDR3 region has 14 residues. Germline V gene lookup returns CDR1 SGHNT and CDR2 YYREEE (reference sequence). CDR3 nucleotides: TGTGCCAGCAGCTTGGACAGCTTGAACACTGAAGCTTTCTTT. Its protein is CASSLDSLNTEAFF.

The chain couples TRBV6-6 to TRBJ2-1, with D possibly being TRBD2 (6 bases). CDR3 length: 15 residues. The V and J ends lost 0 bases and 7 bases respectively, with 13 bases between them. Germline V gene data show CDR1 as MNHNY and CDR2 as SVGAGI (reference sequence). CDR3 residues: CASSYSKEGGNEQFF. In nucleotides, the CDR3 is TGTGCCAGCAGTTACTCGAAGGAGGGAGGTAATGAGCAGTTCTTC.

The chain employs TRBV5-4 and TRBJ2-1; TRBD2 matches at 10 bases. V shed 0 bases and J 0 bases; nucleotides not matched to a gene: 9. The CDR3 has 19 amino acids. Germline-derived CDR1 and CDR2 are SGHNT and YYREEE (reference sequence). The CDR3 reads CASSLEIAGGPNSYNEQFF. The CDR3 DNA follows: TGTGCCAGCAGCTTGGAGATAGCGGGGGGCCCCAACTCCTACAATGAGCAGTTCTTC.

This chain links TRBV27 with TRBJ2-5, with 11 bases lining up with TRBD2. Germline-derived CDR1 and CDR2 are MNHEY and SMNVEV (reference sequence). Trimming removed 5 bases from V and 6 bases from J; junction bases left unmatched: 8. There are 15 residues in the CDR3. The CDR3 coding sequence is TGTGCCAGCAGTACTACTAGCGGGAGTCGAAAGACCCAGTACTTC. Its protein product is CASSTTSGSRKTQYF.